The 2 T cell receptor beta chains reported below all come from one sample, sequenced in a study of cytomegalovirus exposure and HLA in healthy donors. Use of 60 Vbeta and 13 Jbeta primers characterized the PCR. Generated by immunoSEQ multiplex PCR, the TCRdb table keeps only in-frame clones and is missing some. This sample has some 190,000 clones; 65% to 85% occur once, and the top ten carry less than 2.5%. The sequenced material came from PBMCs. The source of these receptors is a male donor in good health and CMV-seronegative.

CDR3 DNA sequence: TGTGCCAGCAGTGCCAATAGGGGGTACCAAGAGACCCAGTACTTC. Translation: CASSANRGYQETQYF. The V and J genes are TRBV6-1 and TRBJ2-5; D perhaps matches TRBD1 (6 bases). Germline lookup yields CDR1 MNHNS and CDR2 SASEGT. This CDR3 has 15 residues. Trimming stripped 4 bases from V and 0 bases from J, with 12 bases between.

CDR3 nucleotide sequence: TGTGCCAGCAGGGGACAGGGCTATGGCTACACCTTC. It yields the protein CASRGQGYGYTF. The chain recombines TRBV5-4 with TRBJ1-2; 9 bases map to TRBD1. The CDR3 has 12 amino acids. Germline V CDR1 and CDR2: SGHNT, YYREEE (reference sequence). V shed 5 bases and J 4 bases; nucleotides not matched to a gene: 0.